The entry that follows covers one T cell receptor (beta chain) sequence. This clone was detected only a few times. It lacks a known antigen. Base qualities are not at hand, and no much larger clone is one base apart. The sample carries other DNA sequences with the same CDR3. Donors were healthy HIV-negative adults with no recently reported acute infections or vaccinations. Every donor was a Caucasian adult living in Nashville, Tennessee, USA. CD4+ T cells were enriched through magnetic negative selection, after which naive cells were positively selected on CD45RA and the remaining negative fraction served as the memory subset. Blood was collected by leukapheresis, and PBMCs were isolated by Ficoll-Histopaque density gradient centrifugation and then cryopreserved in liquid nitrogen vapor phase. Purity and quantity of every magnetically sorted T cell population were checked by analytical flow cytometry. Genomic DNA was isolated from each sorted fraction and quantified by UV absorbance on a Nanodrop 2000c.

This entry is derived from a study of shared clonotypes between healthy human individuals (dated by TCRdb to 2020 to 2021). For the study in its entirety: The cohort comprised a couple of women and a few men aged 18 to 49 years. To increase sequencing depth and limit assay-specific biases, TCR repertoire library preparation and sequencing were carried out by different laboratories using diverse techniques. Leukapheresis yielded between about 0.85 and 9 billion PBMCs per donor. To estimate repertoire size and how much clonotype sharing occurs between individuals, the study deeply sequenced the blood TCR repertoires of five healthy adults. For each donor, CD4 naive and CD4 memory were each run on three plates, CD8 naive on two plates, and CD8 memory on one plate.

General findings and caveats noted by the study authors: Pairwise subsampling led to the expectation that sequencing depth would affect the degree of clonotype sharing among donors. Naive subsets generally had larger estimated clonotype richness than memory subsets. Incomplete sequencing was indicated by rarefaction of sorted-subset datasets, despite the large sequencing depth. Clonotypes shared by all four sorted-subset donors showed higher generation probabilities than non-shared clonotypes. Because the study included a small number of donors, the genetic and exposure-history diversity represented was limited. Sampling was restricted to blood, and TCR repertoires in tissue are likely to differ from TCR repertoires in blood. Across a few donors, approximately 4.6% of naive CD4, roughly 3.5% of naive CD8, around 2.5% of memory CD4, and about 0.4% of memory CD8 clonotypes were shared.

Using the deep immunoSEQ assay, multiplex PCR amplified TCR CDR3 regions from genomic DNA. Extracted genomic DNA from each cell subset was spread evenly across all wells of several immunoSEQ 96-well plates, with each plate serving as a replicate. For sorted subsets, 200 to 250 ng of genomic DNA, equivalent to 25,000 to 35,000 T cell genomes, went into each replicate PCR. The purified libraries were quantified using a Qubit 3.0 fluorometer, sized with a Bioanalyzer 2100, and then quantified again using the KAPA Library Quantification kit. Every immunoSEQ 96-well plate was sequenced on a separate single-read 150-cycle Illumina NextSeq 550 flow cell. The authors' pipeline ran thus. Because the immunoSEQ output included only junctional sequences and no quality scores, the filtering could not be the same as the filtering used for full-length reads. Sequences were annotated with PyIR, a Python wrapper for IgBLAST v1.9, using IMGT germline references to assign V/J genes and CDR3. Reads were removed for weak V/J assignments (E-value above 1e-6), missing CDR3, stop codons, out-of-frame junctions, or ambiguous translated residues. A V3J clonotype was defined by an identical inferred V gene, J gene, and CDR3 amino acid sequence. To compute the percentage overlap between repertoires, the number of shared unique clonotypes was divided by the size of the smaller repertoire. Repertoire richness was assessed with RTK rarefaction, the Chao1 estimator, and Recon v2.1 estimates of unobserved clonotypes. OLGA was used to compute generation probabilities for all TCRbeta clonotypes that the gDNA method yielded from a few donors. As stored in TCRdb, this immuneACCESS dataset retains in-frame rearrangements with V and J assigned. A fraction of the clones does not appear; measured against another copy, unresolved V genes explain less than half of the discrepancy, and the remainder lacks a known reason. V and J calls and clone size are given by that table; D and trimming were obtained from the DNA. The sample has over 850,000 clones on record, around 78% of them singletons. The ten largest clones add up to roughly 0.57% of the sample.

Taken from cysteine to phenylalanine, the CDR3 has 12 residues. Here the CDR3 DNA is all that survives: 36 bases in frame from base 1. The germline V gene yields MNHNS for CDR1 and SASEGT for CDR2. Compared with germline, V lacks 4 bases and J lacks 3 bases; bases without a gene match: 0. Sequencing used memory CD4+ T cells from PBMCs. The cell subset or site label here, explained by the study, means: CD45RA-negative fraction. This TCR derives from a man aged 18 to 29 in good health. Some clones in this sample may be carry-over from other donors' samples. The sequence joins TRBV6-1 to TRBJ2-7, with TRBD1 matching 7 junction bases. The CDR3 reads CASSGQGYEQYF. The nucleotide sequence reads TGTGCCAGCAGTGGACAGGGCTACGAGCAGTACTTC.